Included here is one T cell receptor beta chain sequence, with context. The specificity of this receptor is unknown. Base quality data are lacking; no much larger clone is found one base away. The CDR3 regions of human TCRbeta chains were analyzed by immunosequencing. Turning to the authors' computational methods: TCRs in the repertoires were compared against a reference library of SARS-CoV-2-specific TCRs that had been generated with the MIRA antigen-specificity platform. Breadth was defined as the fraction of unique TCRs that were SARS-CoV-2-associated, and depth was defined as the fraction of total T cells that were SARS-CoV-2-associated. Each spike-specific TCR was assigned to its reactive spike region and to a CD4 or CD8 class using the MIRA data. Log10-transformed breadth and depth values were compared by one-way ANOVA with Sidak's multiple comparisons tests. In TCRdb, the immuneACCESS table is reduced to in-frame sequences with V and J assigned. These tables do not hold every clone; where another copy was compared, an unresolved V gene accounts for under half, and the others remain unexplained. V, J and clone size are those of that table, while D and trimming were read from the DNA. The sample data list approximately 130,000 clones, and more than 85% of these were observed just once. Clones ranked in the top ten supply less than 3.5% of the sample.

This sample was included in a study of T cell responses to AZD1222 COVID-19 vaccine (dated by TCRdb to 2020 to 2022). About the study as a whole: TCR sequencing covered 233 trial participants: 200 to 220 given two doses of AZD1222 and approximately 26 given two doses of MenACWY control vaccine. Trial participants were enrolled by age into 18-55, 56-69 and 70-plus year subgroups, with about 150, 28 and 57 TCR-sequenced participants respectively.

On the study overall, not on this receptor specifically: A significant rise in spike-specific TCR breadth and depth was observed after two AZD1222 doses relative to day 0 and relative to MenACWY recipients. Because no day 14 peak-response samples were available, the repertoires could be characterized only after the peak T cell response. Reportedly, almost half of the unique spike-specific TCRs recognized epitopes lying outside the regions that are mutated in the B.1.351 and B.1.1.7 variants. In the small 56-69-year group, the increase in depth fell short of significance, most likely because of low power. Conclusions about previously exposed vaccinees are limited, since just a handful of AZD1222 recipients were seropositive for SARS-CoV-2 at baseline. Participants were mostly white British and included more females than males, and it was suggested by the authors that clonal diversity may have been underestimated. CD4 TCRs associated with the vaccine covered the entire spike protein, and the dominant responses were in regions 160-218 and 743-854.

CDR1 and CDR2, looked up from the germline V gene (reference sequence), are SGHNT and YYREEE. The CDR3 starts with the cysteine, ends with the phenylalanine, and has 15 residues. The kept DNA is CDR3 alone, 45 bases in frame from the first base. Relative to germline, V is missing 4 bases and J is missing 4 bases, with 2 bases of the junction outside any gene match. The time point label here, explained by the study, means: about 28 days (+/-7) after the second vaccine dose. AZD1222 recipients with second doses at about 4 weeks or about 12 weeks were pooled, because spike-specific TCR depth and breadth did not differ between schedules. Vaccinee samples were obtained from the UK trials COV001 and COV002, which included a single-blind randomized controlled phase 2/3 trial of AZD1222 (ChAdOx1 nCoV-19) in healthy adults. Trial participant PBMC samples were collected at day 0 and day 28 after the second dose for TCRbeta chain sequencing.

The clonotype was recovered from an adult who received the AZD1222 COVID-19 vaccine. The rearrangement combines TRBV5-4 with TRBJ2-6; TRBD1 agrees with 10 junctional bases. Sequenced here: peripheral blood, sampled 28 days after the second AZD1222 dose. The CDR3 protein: CASSRQGAGANVLTF. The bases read TGTGCCAGCAGCCGACAGGGGGCAGGGGCCAACGTCCTGACTTTC.